This T cell receptor beta chain is drawn from a study of regulatory T cells (dated by TCRdb to 2016 to 2018). Background for the entire study: The study compared T-cell receptor beta repertoires of sorted regulatory, conventional CD4+ and CD8+ T cells in CD3G-deficient patients with those in healthy controls.

The germline V gene (reference sequence) specifies SGHNT as CDR1 and YYREEE as CDR2. Here V drops 5 bases and J drops 2 bases, and the junction holds 7 bases not matched to any gene. Measured from the cysteine to the phenylalanine, the CDR3 is 14 residues long. CDR3 DNA only is kept here, 42 bases in frame from base 1. Evidence of autoimmunity was present in all CD3G-deficient patients, and the autoimmunity was more severe in two of the patients. At testing, patients were between 2 and 39 years old and showed lower naive and higher memory CD4+ and CD8+ T-cell proportions. CD4+ cells were FACS-sorted into CD25-high CD127-low regulatory T cells and CD25-low CD127-high conventional CD4+ T cells. Roughly six individuals with CD3G deficiency made up the patient group. Patient samples and clinical data came from an international physician network spanning the United States, Europe and Asia. Peripheral blood mononuclear cells were isolated by Ficoll density separation.

Regarding this clone: Its specific antigen is unknown. Per-base qualities were not stored, and no clone one base away is much larger.

The multiplex PCR used 52 forward TRBV primers and 13 reverse TRBJ primers, with assay-based and computational corrections for amplification bias. Rearranged TRB loci were amplified from genomic DNA by multiplex PCR within the immunoSEQ assay. TRB amplicons were sequenced using an Illumina HiSeq platform. In the authors' own workflow: Raw sequences were error-filtered and aligned to reference gene sequences by custom algorithms and were subsequently analyzed with the immunoSEQ online tools. The frequencies of productive and nonproductive TRB rearrangements were evaluated among unique sequences as well as among total sequences. For TRB CDR3 positions 6 and 7, hydrophobicity together with amino acid composition served as the basis for assessing self-reactivity potential. Group comparisons used t tests, Mann-Whitney tests or two-way ANOVA run in Prism software. This is the immuneACCESS table as TCRdb keeps it, with only in-frame sequences that have V and J called. A part of the clones is gone; compared with another copy, unresolved V genes explain less than half, and the rest is unexplained. V and J calls and clone size are as listed in that table; D and trimming were resolved from the DNA. The table for this sample lists tens of thousands of clones; 85% to 95% of them were counted only once. Roughly 1.6% of the sample rests with the top ten.

On the study overall, not on this receptor specifically: Repertoires from patients had restricted unique TRB V-J pairs and skewed V and J gene usage, with the strongest effect in regulatory T cells. Hydrophobic residues at CDR3 positions 6 and 7 were enriched in conventional CD4+ T cells from CD3G-deficient patients, suggesting more self-reactive specificities.

The chain couples TRBV5-4 to TRBJ2-7, with 7 central nucleotides matching TRBD1. The sample was conventional CD4+ T cells sorted from blood. This sequence originates from a person aged 18 to 35 with CD3G deficiency. The CDR3 protein is CASSLTGTPYEQYF. At the DNA level, the sequence is TGTGCCAGCAGTTTGACAGGGACCCCCTACGAGCAGTACTTC. With the rest looked up from the reference TRBV5-4 and TRBJ2-7 genes rather than sequenced, the full variable domain is ETGVTQSPTHLIKTRGQQVTLRCSSQSGHNTVSWYQQALGQGPQFIFQYYREEENGRGNFPPRFSGLQFPNYSSELNVNALELDDSALYLCASSLTGTPYEQYFGPGTRLTVT.